This record concerns one T cell receptor (beta chain) sequence. The data were taken from a study of early T cells in non-severe SARS-CoV-2 infection. V lost 1 base, J lost 9 bases, and 5 bases stayed unmatched. The CDR3 covers 13 residues. Each cDNA molecule carried a unique molecular identifier. TCRdb re-analysed the 5' RACE reads in MiXCR, keeping a single row per CDR3 protein. The table lists roughly 45,000 distinct CDR3 sequences, 11% of them singletons. The chain combines TRBV12-3 or TRBV12-4 with TRBJ2-7, with 8 positions matching TRBD2. Material: whole blood. This receptor was obtained from an adult who was a healthcare worker with PCR-confirmed SARS-CoV-2 infection or an uninfected control (not recorded which). CDR3 DNA: TGTGCCAGCAGTTTAGTGCGGGGGGCTGGGCAGTACTTC. Translation gives CASSLVRGAGQYF.